The present entry profiles one T cell receptor beta chain with its context. What it recognizes is unknown. 60 Vbeta and 13 Jbeta primers were used in PCR. Repertoires were generated with immunoSEQ multiplex PCR, while TCRdb's copy carries only in-frame clones and drops some. The table includes roughly 170,000 clones, 81% detected once. The sample is drawn from a study of cytomegalovirus exposure and HLA in healthy donors. The study's findings and limits: Productive status was seen about 90% or about 30% of the time for most TCR beta V segments in an earlier analysis.

The receptor was isolated from a young woman in good health and CMV-seronegative. Sequenced input: PBMCs.

This chain's CDR3 is CAWSVSGSGDEQFF. The CDR3 DNA is TGTGCCTGGAGTGTTAGCGGGAGTGGCGATGAGCAGTTCTTC. V and J are TRBV30 and TRBJ2-1, with 9 bases lining up with TRBD2. Looked up from germline, CDR1 is GTSNPN and CDR2 is SVGIG (reference sequence). The CDR3 totals 14 residues. The V segment lost 0 bases and the J segment 8 bases; nucleotides outside the gene matches: 5. Based on the CDR3 plus reference TRBV30 and TRBJ2-1, the full variable domain is SQTIHQWPATLVQPVGSPLSLECTVEGTSNPNLYWYRQAAGRGLQLLFYSVGIGQISSEVPQNLSASRPQDRQFILSSKKLLLSDSGFYLCAWSVSGSGDEQFFGPGTRLTVL.